The TCR beta chain described here comes from a study of cytotoxic CD8 clonotypes in ibrutinib-treated CLL (dated by TCRdb to the early 2020s). Context from the whole study: The cohort had about a dozen relapsed/refractory and more than 14 treatment-naive patients; 17 were IGHV unmutated. Response samples were obtained after a median of about 13 months of treatment, with a range of roughly 6 to 40 months. Cryopreserved peripheral blood mononuclear cells were collected at three points: before therapy, at response, and at either sustained remission or disease progression. Responses were partial in approximately 24 patients and complete in 2; after median about 68 months follow-up, roughly 15 stayed in remission and about twelve progressed. Of the 90 or so participants in the trial, about two dozen had longitudinal samples available. All remission and progressive disease samples were collected while patients were still receiving ibrutinib. On average, each sample had approximately 280,000 productive templates and more than 85,000 productive rearrangements.

The germline ends are 10 bases apart after V is trimmed by 3 bases and J by 2 bases. Per the germline V gene, ENHRY is the CDR1 and SYGVKD is the CDR2. Including the terminal cysteine and phenylalanine, the CDR3 comprises 14 residues. This entry keeps only the CDR3 DNA: 42 bases, framed from base 1. Results and caveats for the whole study, not just this receptor: Public clonotypes were rare and either shrank or stayed stable during treatment, and the rise in clonality at ibrutinib response reflected expansion of private clonotypes. Baseline clonality exceeded that of age-matched healthy donors and correlated strongly with circulating CD8+ T-cell counts. At ibrutinib response clonality went up, during sustained remission it held steady, and at progression it dropped back toward baseline. Sampling times were not matched between patients in sustained remission and patients whose disease was progressing, and lymph node repertoires were not examined.

A MiSeq instrument was used for deep resolution sequencing, which targeted depths ranging from 1 in 1 million up to 1 in 200,000 T cells, with coverage averaging 10x for each clonotype. The immunoSEQ hsTCRB Kit was used to generate the TCR beta libraries. For the original study's pipeline: Data were analyzed with ImmunoSEQ Data Assistant and ImmunoSEQ Analyzer, with V, D and J genes assigned per IMGT definitions. Clonality was computed as one minus normalized Shannon entropy of productive rearrangement frequencies, ranging from 0 to 1. Public clonotype analysis was restricted to overrepresented clonotypes comprising at least 0.05% of each patient's repertoire. Some 13 age-matched healthy donor repertoires from immuneACCESS were used as controls for clonality. In its TCRdb copy, this immuneACCESS table keeps in-frame sequences only and misses some clones. Where compared with another copy, unresolved V genes explain less than half of these, and the others have no known cause. The DNA gave D and trimming, while V, J and clone size come from that table. For this sample there are 30,000 to 40,000 clones; about two thirds appear just once. Of the sample, 16% falls within the top ten clones.

The sample's time point label is to be understood as: progressive disease on ibrutinib. For TCR beta library preparation, approximately 2 micrograms of genomic DNA was extracted from cryopreserved PBMCs. High-throughput TCR beta sequencing was performed on longitudinal blood samples from CLL patients receiving ibrutinib monotherapy. Patients were enrolled in a phase 2 open-label single-center ibrutinib monotherapy trial. On this clone itself: This clone's antigen is unknown. One base away there is no much larger clone; base qualities are not given.

The sequence is built from TRBV10-3 and TRBJ1-2; the D gene is perhaps TRBD1, on 6 matching bases. This clonotype was obtained from a human donor with chronic lymphocytic leukemia. Sequences were derived from PBMCs, sampled at disease progression, from a patient treated with ibrutinib. The bases are TGTGCCATCAGTGAAGCGACAGGAAACTATGGCTACACCTTC. Translated, this gives CAISEATGNYGYTF.